A selection of T cell receptor beta chains follows, all from one sample in a study of T cell responses to AZD1222 COVID-19 vaccine. Method: immunoSEQ multiplex PCR; TCRdb's copy keeps in-frame clones and lacks some. The top ten clones hold roughly 2.7% of a sample with about 93,000 clones, roughly nine tenths of them seen once. Material: peripheral blood, obtained 28 days after the second AZD1222 dose. The receptors here all came from an adult who received the AZD1222 COVID-19 vaccine. Each CDR3 is given with its conserved first and last residue. Clone size is given for some rows only: seen once, a few or many times, or a class if the clone is expanded.

size | J | V | CDR3
NA | TRBJ1-1 | TRBV7-8 | CASSLNNANTEAFF
NA | TRBJ1-2 | TRBV6-2/TRBV6-3 | CASSYVGRVNGYTF
NA | TRBJ1-1 | TRBV25-1 | CASSDFTDRNTEAFF
NA | TRBJ2-5 | TRBV27 | CASSPGTGGETQYF
NA | TRBJ1-4 | TRBV6-1 | CASSENSGRLGMKLFF
NA | TRBJ1-5 | TRBV30 | CAWSGLFNQPQHF
NA | TRBJ2-1 | TRBV10-3 | CAIRLPGQGAINEQFF
NA | TRBJ2-3 | TRBV7-3 | CASSSSPSSDTDTQYF
few | TRBJ1-1 | TRBV29-1 | CSVEGSIQGKVMNTEAFF
NA | TRBJ1-3 | TRBV15 | CATSRDTTVSGNTIYF
NA | TRBJ2-5 | TRBV7-9 | CASSSWTEETQYF
NA | TRBJ2-7 | TRBV12-1 | CASSCAVGYEQYF
NA | TRBJ1-6 | TRBV19 | CASGGVSSYNSPLHF
NA | TRBJ2-7 | TRBV30 | CAWSGLYEQYF
once | TRBJ2-7 | TRBV9 | CASAEGDLAVYEQYF